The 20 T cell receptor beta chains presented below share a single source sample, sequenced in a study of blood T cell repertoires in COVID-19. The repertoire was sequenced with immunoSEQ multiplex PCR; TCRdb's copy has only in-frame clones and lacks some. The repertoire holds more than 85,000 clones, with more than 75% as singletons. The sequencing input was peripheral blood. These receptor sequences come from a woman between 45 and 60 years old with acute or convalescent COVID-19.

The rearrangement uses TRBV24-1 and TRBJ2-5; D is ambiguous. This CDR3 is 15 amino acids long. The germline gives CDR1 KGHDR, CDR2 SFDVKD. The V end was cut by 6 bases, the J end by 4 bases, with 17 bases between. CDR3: CATSSYQENLETQYF. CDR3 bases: TGTGCCACCAGTTCCTACCAGGAAAACCTAGAGACCCAGTACTTC.

The CDR3 protein is CASSEGGYNQPQHF. CDR3 coding DNA: TGTGCCAGCAGTGAAGGAGGATACAATCAGCCCCAGCATTTT. The chain is built from TRBV2 and TRBJ1-5; D gene ambiguous. The germline CDR1 and CDR2 sequences are SNHLY and FYNNEI. The germline V and J ends were trimmed by 1 base and 3 bases, with 7 bases remaining between them. CDR3 length: 14 residues.

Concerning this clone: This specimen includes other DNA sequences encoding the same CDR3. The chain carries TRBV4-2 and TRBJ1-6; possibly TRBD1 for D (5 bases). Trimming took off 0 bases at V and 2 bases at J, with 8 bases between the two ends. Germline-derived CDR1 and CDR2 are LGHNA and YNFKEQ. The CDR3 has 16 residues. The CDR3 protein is CASSQDTQAYNSPLHF. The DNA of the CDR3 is TGTGCCAGCAGCCAAGATACACAGGCCTATAATTCACCCCTCCACTTT.

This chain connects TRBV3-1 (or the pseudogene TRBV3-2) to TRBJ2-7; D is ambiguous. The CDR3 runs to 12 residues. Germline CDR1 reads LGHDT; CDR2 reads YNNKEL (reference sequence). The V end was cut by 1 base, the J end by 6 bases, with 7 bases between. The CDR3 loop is CASSQGLGEQYF. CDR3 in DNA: TGTGCCAGCAGCCAAGGTCTAGGCGAGCAGTACTTC.

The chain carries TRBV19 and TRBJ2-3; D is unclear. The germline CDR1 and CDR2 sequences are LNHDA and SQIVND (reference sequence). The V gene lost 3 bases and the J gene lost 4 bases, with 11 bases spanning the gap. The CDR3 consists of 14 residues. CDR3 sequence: CASSISTRADTQYF. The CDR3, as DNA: TGTGCCAGTAGTATCTCTACGCGCGCAGATACGCAGTATTTT.

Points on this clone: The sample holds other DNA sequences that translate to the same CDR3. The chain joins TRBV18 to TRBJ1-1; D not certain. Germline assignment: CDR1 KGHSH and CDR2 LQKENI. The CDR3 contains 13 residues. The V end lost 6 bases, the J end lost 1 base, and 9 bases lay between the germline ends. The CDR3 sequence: CASSEGRNTEAFF. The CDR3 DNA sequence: TGTGCCAGCTCGGAGGGCAGGAACACTGAAGCTTTCTTT.

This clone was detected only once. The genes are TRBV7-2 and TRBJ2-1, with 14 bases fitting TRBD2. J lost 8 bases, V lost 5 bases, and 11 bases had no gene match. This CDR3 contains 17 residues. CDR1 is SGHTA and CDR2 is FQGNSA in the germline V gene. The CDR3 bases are TGTGCCAGCAGCCCGCCACCAGGGACTAGCGGGGGTTATGAGCAGTTCTTC. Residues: CASSPPPGTSGGYEQFF.

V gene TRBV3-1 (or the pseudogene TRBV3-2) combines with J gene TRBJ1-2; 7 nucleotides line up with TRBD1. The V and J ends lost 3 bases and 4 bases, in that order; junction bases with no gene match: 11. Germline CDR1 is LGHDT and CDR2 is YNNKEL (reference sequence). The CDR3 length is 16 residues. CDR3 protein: CASSQVDRVTSYGYTF. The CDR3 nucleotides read TGTGCCAGCAGCCAGGTTGACAGGGTTACCTCCTATGGCTACACCTTC.

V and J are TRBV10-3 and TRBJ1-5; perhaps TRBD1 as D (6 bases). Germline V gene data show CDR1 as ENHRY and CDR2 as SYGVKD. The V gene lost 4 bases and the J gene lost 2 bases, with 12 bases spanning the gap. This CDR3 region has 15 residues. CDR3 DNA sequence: TGTGCCATCAGTGCGGACAAGGGGGGCAATCAGCCCCAGCATTTT. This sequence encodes CAISADKGGNQPQHF.

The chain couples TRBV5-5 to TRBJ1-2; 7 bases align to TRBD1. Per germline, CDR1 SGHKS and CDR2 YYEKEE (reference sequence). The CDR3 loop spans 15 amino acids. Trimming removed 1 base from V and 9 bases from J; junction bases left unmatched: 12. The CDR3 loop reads CASSLIGTGARSYTF. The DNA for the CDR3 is TGTGCCAGCAGCTTGATCGGCACAGGGGCTAGGAGCTACACCTTC.

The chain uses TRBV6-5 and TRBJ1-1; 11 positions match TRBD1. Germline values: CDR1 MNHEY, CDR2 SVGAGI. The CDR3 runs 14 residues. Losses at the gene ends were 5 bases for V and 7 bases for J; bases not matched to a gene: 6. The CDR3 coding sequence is TGTGCCAGCAGTACCGGGACAGGGGGAATTGAAGCTTTCTTT. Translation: CASSTGTGGIEAFF.

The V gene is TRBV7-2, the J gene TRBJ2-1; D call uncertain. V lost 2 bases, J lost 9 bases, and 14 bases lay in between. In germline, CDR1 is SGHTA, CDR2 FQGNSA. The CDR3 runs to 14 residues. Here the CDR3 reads CASSLPVESVEQFF. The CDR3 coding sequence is TGTGCCAGCAGCTTACCTGTGGAGTCCGTTGAGCAGTTCTTC.

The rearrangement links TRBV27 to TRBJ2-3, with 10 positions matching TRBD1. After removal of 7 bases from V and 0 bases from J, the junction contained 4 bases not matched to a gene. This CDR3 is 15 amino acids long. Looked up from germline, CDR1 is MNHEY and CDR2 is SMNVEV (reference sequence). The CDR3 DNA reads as TGTGCCAGCACATGGGACAGGGGAAGCACAGATACGCAGTATTTT. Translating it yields CASTWDRGSTDTQYF.

This chain's CDR3 is CASSEQNGAGELFF. The CDR3 DNA follows: TGTGCCAGCAGTGAGCAGAACGGGGCCGGGGAGCTGTTTTTT. This chain connects TRBV2 to TRBJ2-2; TRBD2 might be the D (5 bases). The CDR3 has 14 amino acids. Germline V gene sequence: CDR1 SNHLY, CDR2 FYNNEI. The V end lost 3 bases, the J end lost 6 bases, and 11 bases lay between the germline ends.

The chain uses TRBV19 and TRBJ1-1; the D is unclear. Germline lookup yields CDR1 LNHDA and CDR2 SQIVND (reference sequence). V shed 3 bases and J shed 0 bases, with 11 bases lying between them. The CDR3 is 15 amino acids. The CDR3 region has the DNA TGTGCCAGTAGTATTCGGGTTCCGATGAACACTGAAGCTTTCTTT. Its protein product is CASSIRVPMNTEAFF.

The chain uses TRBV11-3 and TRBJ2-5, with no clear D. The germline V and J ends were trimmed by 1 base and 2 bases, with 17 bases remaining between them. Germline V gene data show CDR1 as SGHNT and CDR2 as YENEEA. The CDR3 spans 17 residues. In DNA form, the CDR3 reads TGTGCCAGCAGCTTAGGTGATCCCTCACGGTTACAAGAGACCCAGTACTTC. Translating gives CASSLGDPSRLQETQYF.

DNA of the CDR3: TGCGCCAGCAGCTTGCCCGGGACTCAAGAGACCCAGTACTTC. Protein product: CASSLPGTQETQYF. V gene TRBV5-1 combines with J gene TRBJ2-5; D might be TRBD2 (6 bases). The CDR3 has 14 amino acids. V shed 1 base and J shed 2 bases, with 9 bases lying between them. CDR1 is SGHRS, CDR2 YFSETQ, per germline.

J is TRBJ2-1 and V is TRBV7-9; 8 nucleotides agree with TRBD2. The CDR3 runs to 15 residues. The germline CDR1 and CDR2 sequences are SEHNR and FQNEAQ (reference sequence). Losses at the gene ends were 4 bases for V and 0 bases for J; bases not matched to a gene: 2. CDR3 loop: CASSSSGPSYNEQFF. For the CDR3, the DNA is TGTGCCAGCAGCTCTAGCGGGCCCTCCTACAATGAGCAGTTCTTC.

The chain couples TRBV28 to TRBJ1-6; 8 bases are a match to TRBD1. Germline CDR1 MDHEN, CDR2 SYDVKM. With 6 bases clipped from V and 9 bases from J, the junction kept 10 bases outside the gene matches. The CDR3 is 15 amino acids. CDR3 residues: CASSRGQALFSPLHF. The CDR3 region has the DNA TGTGCCAGCAGCCGGGGACAGGCGTTATTTTCACCCCTCCACTTT.

The CDR3 nucleotides are TGCGCCAGCAGCAACGAGCTGGACACTGAAGCTTTCTTT. Protein sequence: CASSNELDTEAFF. This sequence joins TRBV5-1 and TRBJ1-1; D unclear. Per the germline V gene, CDR1 is SGHRS and CDR2 is YFSETQ. CDR3 length: 13 amino acids. Trimming removed 4 bases from V and 3 bases from J, with 10 bases in between.